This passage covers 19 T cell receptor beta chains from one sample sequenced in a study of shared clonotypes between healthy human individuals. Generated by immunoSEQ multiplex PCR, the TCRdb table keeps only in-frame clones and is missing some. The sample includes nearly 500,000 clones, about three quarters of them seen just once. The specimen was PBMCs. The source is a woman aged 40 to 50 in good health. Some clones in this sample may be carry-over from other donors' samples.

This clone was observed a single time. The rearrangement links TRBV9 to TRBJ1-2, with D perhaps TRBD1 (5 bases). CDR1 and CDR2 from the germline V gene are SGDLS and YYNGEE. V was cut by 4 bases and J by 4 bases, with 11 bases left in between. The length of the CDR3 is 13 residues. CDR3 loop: CASSPGEFYGYTF. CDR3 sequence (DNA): TGTGCCAGCAGCCCGGGGGAGTTCTATGGCTACACCTTC.

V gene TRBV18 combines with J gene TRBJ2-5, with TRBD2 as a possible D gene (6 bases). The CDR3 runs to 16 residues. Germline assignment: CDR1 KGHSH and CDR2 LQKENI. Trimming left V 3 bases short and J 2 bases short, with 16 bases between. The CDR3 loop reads CASSPGGAGRQETQYF. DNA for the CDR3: TGTGCCAGCTCACCGGGCGGGGCAGGGAGACAAGAGACCCAGTACTTC.

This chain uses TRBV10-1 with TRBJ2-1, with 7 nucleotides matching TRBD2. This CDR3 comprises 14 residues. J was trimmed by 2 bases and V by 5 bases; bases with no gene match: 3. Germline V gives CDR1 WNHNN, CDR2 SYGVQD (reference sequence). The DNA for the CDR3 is TGCGCCAGCAGTCCGGGAGGTCCCTACAATGAGCAGTTCTTC. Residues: CASSPGGPYNEQFF.

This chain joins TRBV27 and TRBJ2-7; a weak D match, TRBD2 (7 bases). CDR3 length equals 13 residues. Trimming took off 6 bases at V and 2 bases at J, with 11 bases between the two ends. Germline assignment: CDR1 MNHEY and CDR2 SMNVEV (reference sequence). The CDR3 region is CASRGGAPYEQYF. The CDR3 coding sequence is TGTGCCAGCAGAGGGGGGGCCCCCTACGAGCAGTACTTC.

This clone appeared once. CDR3 residues: CASSLTGTGVAEQYF. Here the CDR3 DNA reads TGTGCCAGCAGCTTGACCGGGACAGGGGTGGCCGAGCAGTACTTC. V gene TRBV2 combines with J gene TRBJ2-7, with 10 bases matching TRBD1. J gave up 6 bases and V 6 bases, and 11 bases lay outside the gene matches. This CDR3 contains 15 residues. Germline CDR1 and CDR2: SNHLY and FYNNEI. Filled out from reference TRBV2 and TRBJ2-7, the complete variable domain reads EPEVTQTPSHQVTQMGQEVILRCVPISNHLYFYWYRQILGQKVEFLVSFYNNEISEKSEIFDDQFSVERPDGSNFTLKIRSTKLEDSAMYFCASSLTGTGVAEQYFGPGTRLTVT.

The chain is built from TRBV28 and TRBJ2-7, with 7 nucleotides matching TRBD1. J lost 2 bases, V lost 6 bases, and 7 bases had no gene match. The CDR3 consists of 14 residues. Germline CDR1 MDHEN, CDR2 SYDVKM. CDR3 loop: CASSLGTDTYEQYF. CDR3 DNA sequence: TGTGCCAGCAGCTTGGGGACAGACACCTACGAGCAGTACTTC.

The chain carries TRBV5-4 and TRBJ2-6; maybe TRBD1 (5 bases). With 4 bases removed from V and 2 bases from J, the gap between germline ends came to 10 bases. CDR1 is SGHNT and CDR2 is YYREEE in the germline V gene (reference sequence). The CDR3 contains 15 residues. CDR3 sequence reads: CASSPVGPGANVLTF. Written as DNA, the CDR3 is TGTGCCAGCAGCCCGGTGGGGCCTGGGGCCAACGTCCTGACTTTC.

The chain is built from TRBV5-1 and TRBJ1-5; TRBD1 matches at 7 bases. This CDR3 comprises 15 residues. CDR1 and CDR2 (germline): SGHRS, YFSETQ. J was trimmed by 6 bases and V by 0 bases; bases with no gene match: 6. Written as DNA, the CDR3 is TGCGCCAGCAGCTTGGACACAGGGGTCACTCAGCCCCAGCATTTT. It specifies CASSLDTGVTQPQHF.

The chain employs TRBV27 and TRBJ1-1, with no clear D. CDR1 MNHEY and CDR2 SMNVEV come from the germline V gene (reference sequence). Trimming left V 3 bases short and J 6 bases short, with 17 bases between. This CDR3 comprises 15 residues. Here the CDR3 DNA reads TGTGCCAGCAGTTTCCTCGGACGGGGAAGGGCTGAAGCTTTCTTT. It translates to CASSFLGRGRAEAFF.

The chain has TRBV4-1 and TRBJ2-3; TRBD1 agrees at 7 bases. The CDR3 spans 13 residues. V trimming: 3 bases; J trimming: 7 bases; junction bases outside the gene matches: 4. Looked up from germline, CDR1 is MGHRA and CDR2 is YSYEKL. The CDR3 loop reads CASSQPQGYTQYF. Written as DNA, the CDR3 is TGCGCCAGCAGCCAGCCACAGGGGTATACGCAGTATTTT.

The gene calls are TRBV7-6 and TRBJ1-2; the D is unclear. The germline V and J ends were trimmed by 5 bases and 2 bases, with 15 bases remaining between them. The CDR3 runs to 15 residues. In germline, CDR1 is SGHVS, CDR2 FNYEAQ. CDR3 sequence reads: CASSPRTGNNYGYTF. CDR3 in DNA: TGTGCCAGCAGCCCGCGTACGGGGAACAACTATGGCTACACCTTC.

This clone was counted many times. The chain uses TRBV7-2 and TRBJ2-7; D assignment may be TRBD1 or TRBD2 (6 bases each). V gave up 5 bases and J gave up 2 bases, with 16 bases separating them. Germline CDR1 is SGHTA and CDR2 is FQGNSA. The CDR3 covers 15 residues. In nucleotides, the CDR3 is TGTGCCAGCAGCCGTGAGGGGGGAGGCCCCTACGAGCAGTACTTC. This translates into CASSREGGGPYEQYF.

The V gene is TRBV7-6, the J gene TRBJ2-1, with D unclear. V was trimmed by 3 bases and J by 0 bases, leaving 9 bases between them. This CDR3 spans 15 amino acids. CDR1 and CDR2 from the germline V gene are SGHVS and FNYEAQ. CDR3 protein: CASSFSGLSYNEQFF. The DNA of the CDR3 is TGTGCCAGCAGCTTTTCCGGCCTCTCCTACAATGAGCAGTTCTTC.

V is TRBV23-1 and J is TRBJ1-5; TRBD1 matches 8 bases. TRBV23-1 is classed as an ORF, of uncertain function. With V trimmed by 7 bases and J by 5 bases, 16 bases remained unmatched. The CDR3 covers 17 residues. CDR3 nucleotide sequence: TGCGCCAGCATTGGTGTGTCTGCGGGACAGGACGATCAGCCCCAGCATTTT. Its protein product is CASIGVSAGQDDQPQHF.

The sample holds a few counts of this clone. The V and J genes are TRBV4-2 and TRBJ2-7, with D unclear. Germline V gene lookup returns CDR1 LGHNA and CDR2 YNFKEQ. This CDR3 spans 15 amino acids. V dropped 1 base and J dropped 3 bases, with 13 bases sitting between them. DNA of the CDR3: TGTGCCAGCAGCCAAGGCAGGAACTTCTACTACGAGCAGTACTTC. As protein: CASSQGRNFYYEQYF.

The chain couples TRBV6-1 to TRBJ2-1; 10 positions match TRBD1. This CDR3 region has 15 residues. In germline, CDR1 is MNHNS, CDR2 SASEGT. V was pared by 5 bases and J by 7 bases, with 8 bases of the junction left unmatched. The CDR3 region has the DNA TGTGCCAGCAGTCCCGACAGGGGGCTCTATAATGAGCAGTTCTTC. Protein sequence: CASSPDRGLYNEQFF.

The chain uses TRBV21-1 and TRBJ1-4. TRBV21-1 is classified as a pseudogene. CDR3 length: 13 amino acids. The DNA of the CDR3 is TGTGCCAGCAGCAAAGGTGGGGAGCGGAAACTGTTTTTT. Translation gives CASSKGGERKLFF.

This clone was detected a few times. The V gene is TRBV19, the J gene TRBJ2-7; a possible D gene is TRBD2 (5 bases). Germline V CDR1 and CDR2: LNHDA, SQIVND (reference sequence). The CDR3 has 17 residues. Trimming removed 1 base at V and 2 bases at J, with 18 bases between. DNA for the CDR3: TGTGCCAGTAGTATAGCCCCTCCTTTTCTAGCACCCTACGAGCAGTACTTC. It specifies CASSIAPPFLAPYEQYF. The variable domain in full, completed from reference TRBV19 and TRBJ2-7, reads DGGITQSPKYLFRKEGQNVTLSCEQNLNHDAMYWYRQDPGQGLRLIYYSQIVNDFQKGDIAEGYSVSREKKESFPLTVTSAQKNPTAFYLCASSIAPPFLAPYEQYFGPGTRLTVT.

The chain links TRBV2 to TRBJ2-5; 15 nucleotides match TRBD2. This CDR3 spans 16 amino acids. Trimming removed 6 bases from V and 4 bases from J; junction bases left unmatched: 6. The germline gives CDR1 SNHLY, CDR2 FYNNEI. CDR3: CASSRGLAGGGETQYF. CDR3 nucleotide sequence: TGTGCCAGCAGCAGGGGACTAGCGGGAGGCGGAGAGACCCAGTACTTC.